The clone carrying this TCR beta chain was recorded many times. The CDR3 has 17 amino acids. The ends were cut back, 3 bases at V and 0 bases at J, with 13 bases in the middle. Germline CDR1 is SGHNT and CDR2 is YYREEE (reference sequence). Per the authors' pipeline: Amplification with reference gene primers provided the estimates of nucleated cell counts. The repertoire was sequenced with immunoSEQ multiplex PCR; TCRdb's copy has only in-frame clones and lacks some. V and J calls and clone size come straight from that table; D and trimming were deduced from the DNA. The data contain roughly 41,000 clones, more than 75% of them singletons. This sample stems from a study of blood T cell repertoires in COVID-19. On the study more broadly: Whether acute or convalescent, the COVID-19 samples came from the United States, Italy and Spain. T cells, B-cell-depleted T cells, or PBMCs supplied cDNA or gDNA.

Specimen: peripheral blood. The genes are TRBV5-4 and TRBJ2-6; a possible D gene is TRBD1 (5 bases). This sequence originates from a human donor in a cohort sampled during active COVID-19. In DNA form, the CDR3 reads TGTGCCAGCAGCTATATGGACACCACCTCTGGGGCCAACGTCCTGACTTTC. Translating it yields CASSYMDTTSGANVLTF.